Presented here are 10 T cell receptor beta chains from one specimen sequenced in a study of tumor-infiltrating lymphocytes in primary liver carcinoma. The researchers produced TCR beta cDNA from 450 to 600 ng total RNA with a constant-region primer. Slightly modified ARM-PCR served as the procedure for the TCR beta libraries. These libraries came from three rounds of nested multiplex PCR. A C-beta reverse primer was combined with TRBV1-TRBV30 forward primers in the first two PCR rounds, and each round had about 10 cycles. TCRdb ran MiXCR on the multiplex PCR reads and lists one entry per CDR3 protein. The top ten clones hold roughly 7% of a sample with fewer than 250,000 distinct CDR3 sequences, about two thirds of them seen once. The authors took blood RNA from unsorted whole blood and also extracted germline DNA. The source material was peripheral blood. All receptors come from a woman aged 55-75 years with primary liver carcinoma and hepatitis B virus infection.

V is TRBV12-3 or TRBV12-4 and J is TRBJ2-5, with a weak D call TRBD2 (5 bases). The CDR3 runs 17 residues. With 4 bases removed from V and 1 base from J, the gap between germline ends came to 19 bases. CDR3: CASSSGKVRSFQETQYF. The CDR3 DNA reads TGTGCCAGCAGTTCCGGGAAAGTTCGGAGTTTCCAAGAGACCCAGTACTTC.

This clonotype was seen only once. The CDR3 sequence is CASNPSGLGSSPLHF. In DNA form, the CDR3 reads TGTGCCAGCAATCCTTCAGGACTGGGTAGTTCACCCCTCCACTTT. The gene calls are TRBV28 and TRBJ1-6; D remains unclear. This CDR3 region has 15 residues. Per the germline V gene, CDR1 is MDHEN and CDR2 is SYDVKM. With 7 bases removed from V and 9 bases from J, the gap between germline ends came to 19 bases. The variable domain in full, with the rest retrieved from reference TRBV28 and TRBJ1-6, is DVKVTQSSRYLVKRTGEKVFLECVQDMDHENMFWYRQDPGLGLRLIYFSYDVKMKEKGDIPEGYSVSREKKERFSLILESASTNQTSMYLCASNPSGLGSSPLHFGNGTRLTVT.

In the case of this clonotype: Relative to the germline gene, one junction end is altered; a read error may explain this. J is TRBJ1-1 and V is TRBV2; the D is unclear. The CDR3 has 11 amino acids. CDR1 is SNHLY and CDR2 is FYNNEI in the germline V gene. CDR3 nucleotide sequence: TGTGCCTGCAGTGAGTATTCTGAAGCTTTCTTT. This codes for CACSEYSEAFF.

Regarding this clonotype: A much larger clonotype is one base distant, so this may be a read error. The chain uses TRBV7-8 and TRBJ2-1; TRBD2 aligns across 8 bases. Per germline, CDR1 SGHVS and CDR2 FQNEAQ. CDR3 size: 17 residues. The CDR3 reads CASGLGGGLGVNNEQFF. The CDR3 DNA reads TGTGCCAGCGGCTTAGGTGGGGGACTAGGAGTAAACAATGAGCAGTTCTTC.

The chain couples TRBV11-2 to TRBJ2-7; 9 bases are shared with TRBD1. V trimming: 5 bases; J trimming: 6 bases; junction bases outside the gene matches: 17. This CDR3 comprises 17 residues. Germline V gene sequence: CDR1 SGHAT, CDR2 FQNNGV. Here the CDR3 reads CASSPRTGAGGGCEQYF. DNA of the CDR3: TGTGCCAGCAGCCCCCGGACAGGGGCAGGAGGGGGCTGCGAGCAGTACTTC.

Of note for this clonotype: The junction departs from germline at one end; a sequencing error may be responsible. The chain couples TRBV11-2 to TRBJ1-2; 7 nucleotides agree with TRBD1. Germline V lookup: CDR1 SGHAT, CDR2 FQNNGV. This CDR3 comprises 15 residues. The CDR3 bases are TGTGCCAGCAGTTTATCTGGGACAGAACCCTATGACTACACCTTC. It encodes CASSLSGTEPYDYTF.

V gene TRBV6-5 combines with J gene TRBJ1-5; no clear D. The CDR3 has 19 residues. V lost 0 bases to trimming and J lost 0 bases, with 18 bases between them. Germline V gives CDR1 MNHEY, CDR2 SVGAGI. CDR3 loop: CASSYSIGYKLHSNQPQHF. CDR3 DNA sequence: TGTGCCAGCAGTTACTCGATAGGTTATAAACTGCATAGCAATCAGCCCCAGCATTTT.

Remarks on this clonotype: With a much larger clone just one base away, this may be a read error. CDR3 nucleotide sequence: TGTGCCAGCAGCCAAGCAACTAGCTACAATGAGCAGTTCTTC. This sequence encodes CASSQATSYNEQFF. This chain links TRBV14 with TRBJ2-1; weak D call: TRBD2 (5 bases). The CDR3 contains 14 residues. Trimming shortened V by 1 base and J by 3 bases, and 7 bases separated the two germline ends. Germline V gives CDR1 SGHDN, CDR2 FVKESK.

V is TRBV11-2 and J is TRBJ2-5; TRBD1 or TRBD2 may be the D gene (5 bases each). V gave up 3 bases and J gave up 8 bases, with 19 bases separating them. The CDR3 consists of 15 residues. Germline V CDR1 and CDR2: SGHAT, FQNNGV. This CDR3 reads CASSLVLGEPDTQYF. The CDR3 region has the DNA TGTGCCAGCAGCTTGGTTTTGGGGGAGCCGGACACCCAGTACTTC.

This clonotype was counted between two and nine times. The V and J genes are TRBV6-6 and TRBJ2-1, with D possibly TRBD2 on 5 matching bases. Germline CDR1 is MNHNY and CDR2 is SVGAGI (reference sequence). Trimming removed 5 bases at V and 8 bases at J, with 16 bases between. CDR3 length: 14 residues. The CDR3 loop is CASSPGSIIDEQFF. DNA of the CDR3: TGTGCCAGCAGTCCGGGATCAATTATCGATGAGCAGTTCTTC.